The 9 T cell receptor beta chains below come from one sample, sequenced in a study of T cell responses to AZD1222 COVID-19 vaccine. Libraries were prepared by immunoSEQ multiplex PCR; TCRdb keeps only in-frame clonotypes and omits some of them. This table has 110,000 to 150,000 clones, around 85% appearing once. Sequenced here: peripheral blood, sampled on day 0 of AZD1222 vaccination. The receptors were sampled from an adult in good health.

This chain uses TRBV19 with TRBJ2-7, with 10 bases aligning to TRBD2. Germline V CDR1 and CDR2: LNHDA, SQIVND (reference sequence). The J segment lost 0 bases and the V segment lost 3 bases, leaving 8 bases of the junction unmatched. The CDR3 length is 17 residues. The CDR3 DNA reads TGTGCCAGTAGTATGGCTAGCGGGGGCATAAGCTCCTACGAGCAGTACTTC. It translates to CASSMASGGISSYEQYF.

V usage is TRBV7-2 and J usage is TRBJ1-6; D uncertain. This CDR3 spans 12 amino acids. The V end was cut by 4 bases, the J end by 19 bases, with 17 bases between. Germline values: CDR1 SGHTA, CDR2 FQGNSA. This chain's CDR3 is CASSSSYFGPHF. The CDR3 DNA sequence: TGTGCCAGCAGCTCAAGTTATTTTGGACCGCACTTT.

The CDR3 coding sequence is TGCGCCAGCAGTCCAGCTAAGCGAGTCTACGAGCAGTACTTC. Amino acids: CASSPAKRVYEQYF. The J gene is TRBJ2-7, the V gene TRBV5-1; D is undetermined. The germline V and J ends were trimmed by 5 bases and 3 bases, with 15 bases remaining between them. In germline, CDR1 is SGHRS, CDR2 YFSETQ. This CDR3 is 14 amino acids long.

This clone has only a few counts. The chain couples TRBV9 to TRBJ1-4; 9 bases are shared with TRBD1. After removal of 4 bases from V and 6 bases from J, the junction contained 7 bases not matched to a gene. The germline gives CDR1 SGDLS, CDR2 YYNGEE. The CDR3 totals 15 residues. The CDR3 DNA is TGTGCCAGCAGCCCCTCCGGGACAGGGTATGAAAAACTGTTTTTT. Translated: CASSPSGTGYEKLFF.

The chain uses TRBV5-1 and TRBJ1-3, with D hard to call. Trimming removed 2 bases at V and 4 bases at J, with 10 bases between. The CDR3 runs to 14 residues. The germline gives CDR1 SGHRS, CDR2 YFSETQ. As DNA, the CDR3 is TGCGCCAGCAGCTTCGAGGCTTCGGGAAACACCATATATTTT. The encoded protein is CASSFEASGNTIYF. Combining the CDR3 with reference TRBV5-1 and TRBJ1-3 gives the whole variable domain KAGVTQTPRYLIKTRGQQVTLSCSPISGHRSVSWYQQTPGQGLQFLFEYFSETQRNKGNFPGRFSGRQFSNSRSEMNVSTLELGDSALYLCASSFEASGNTIYFGEGSWLTVV.

The gene calls are TRBV15 and TRBJ1-4; TRBD1 might be the D (5 bases). The germline CDR1 and CDR2 sequences are LNHNV and YYDKDF (reference sequence). The CDR3 runs to 12 residues. The germline V and J ends were trimmed by 4 bases and 10 bases, with 10 bases remaining between them. Written as DNA, the CDR3 is TGTGCCACCAGCATTCTTGGGGGAAAACTGTTTTTT. The encoded protein is CATSILGGKLFF.

This chain joins TRBV10-3 and TRBJ1-5, with 9 bases aligning to TRBD1. This CDR3 is built from 15 residues. The trim removed 4 bases at V and 7 bases at J, leaving 8 bases unmatched. Germline CDR1 ENHRY, CDR2 SYGVKD. The CDR3 region is CAISVSTGGTQPQHF. The CDR3 nucleotides read TGTGCCATCAGTGTCTCCACAGGGGGCACCCAGCCCCAGCATTTT.

The chain joins TRBV18 to TRBJ2-5; TRBD2 might be the D (6 bases). V was clipped by 3 bases and J by 2 bases, with 16 bases between them. CDR1 and CDR2 from the germline V gene are KGHSH and LQKENI. The CDR3 consists of 16 residues. CDR3: CASSPPRAGLQETQYF. As DNA, the CDR3 is TGTGCCAGCTCACCGCCTCGGGCGGGATTACAAGAGACCCAGTACTTC.

This clone was counted between two and nine times. The V and J genes are TRBV27 and TRBJ1-2; 7 bases are shared with TRBD1. Trimming cost V 2 bases and J 4 bases; bases outside gene matches: 4. The CDR3 spans 14 residues. Per the germline V gene, CDR1 is MNHEY and CDR2 is SMNVEV (reference sequence). CDR3 bases: TGTGCCAGCAGTTTAGGCAGGGGGAGCTATGGCTACACCTTC. Protein product: CASSLGRGSYGYTF.